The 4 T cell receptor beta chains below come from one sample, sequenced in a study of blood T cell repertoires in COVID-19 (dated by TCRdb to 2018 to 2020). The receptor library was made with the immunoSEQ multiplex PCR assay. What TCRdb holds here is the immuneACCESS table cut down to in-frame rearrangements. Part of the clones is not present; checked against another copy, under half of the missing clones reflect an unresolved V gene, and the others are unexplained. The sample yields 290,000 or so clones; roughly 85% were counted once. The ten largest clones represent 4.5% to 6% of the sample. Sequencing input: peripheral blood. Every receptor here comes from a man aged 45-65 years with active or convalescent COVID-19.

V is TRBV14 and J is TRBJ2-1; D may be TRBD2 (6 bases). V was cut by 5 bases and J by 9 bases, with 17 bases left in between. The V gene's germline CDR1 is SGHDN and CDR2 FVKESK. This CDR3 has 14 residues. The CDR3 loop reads CASSTGLRGGEQFF. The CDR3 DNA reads TGTGCCAGCAGCACGGGGTTGAGGGGAGGTGAGCAGTTCTTC.

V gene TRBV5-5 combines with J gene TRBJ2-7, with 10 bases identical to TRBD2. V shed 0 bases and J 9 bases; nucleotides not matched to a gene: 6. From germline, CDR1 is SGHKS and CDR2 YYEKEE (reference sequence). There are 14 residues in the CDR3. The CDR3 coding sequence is TGTGCCAGCAGCTTGGGAGCGGGAGGGACGTCGCAGTACTTC. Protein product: CASSLGAGGTSQYF.

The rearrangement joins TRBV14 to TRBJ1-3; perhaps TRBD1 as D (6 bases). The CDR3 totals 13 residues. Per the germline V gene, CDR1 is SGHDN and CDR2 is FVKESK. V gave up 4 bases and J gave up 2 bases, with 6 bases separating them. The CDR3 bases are TGTGCCAGCAGCCGGGGGCCTGGAAACACCATATATTTT. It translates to CASSRGPGNTIYF.

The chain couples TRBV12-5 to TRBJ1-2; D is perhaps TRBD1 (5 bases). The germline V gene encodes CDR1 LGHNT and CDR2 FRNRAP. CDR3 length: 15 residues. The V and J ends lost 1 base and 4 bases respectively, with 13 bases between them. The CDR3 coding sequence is TGTGCTAGTGGTTTGGGGGCAGGGTCGACCTATGGCTACACCTTC. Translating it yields CASGLGAGSTYGYTF.